The 7 T cell receptor beta chains in this list originate from one sample, sequenced in a study of T-cell reconstitution after alpha-beta-depleted transplantation in children. Using unique molecular identifiers, the investigators prepared the TCRbeta library. A single record per CDR3 protein comes from TCRdb applying MiXCR to the PCR reads. The sample includes about 610,000 distinct CDR3 sequences, roughly a tenth of them seen just once. The specimen was PBMCs from the stem cell graft donor, collected from the stem cell graft. These receptors were taken from a human donor who donated a stem cell graft to a child with acute myeloid leukemia.

This clonotype was counted a few times. This chain connects TRBV10-3 to TRBJ1-1; no clear D. CDR3 size: 13 residues. Germline loops: CDR1 ENHRY, CDR2 SYGVKD. DNA of the CDR3: TGTGGGGCCACCGGCACCATGAACACTGAAGCTTTCTTT. Its protein product is CGATGTMNTEAFF.

This clonotype has ten or more counts. V gene TRBV20-1 combines with J gene TRBJ2-7; no clear D gene. The CDR3 length is 13 residues. V was trimmed by 3 bases and J by 3 bases, leaving 12 bases between them. The germline V gene has CDR1 DFQATT and CDR2 SNEGSKA (reference sequence). CDR3 DNA: TGCAGTGCTAGGGATGGGGTCTTCTACGAGCAGTACTTC. The encoded protein is CSARDGVFYEQYF.

In its sample, this clonotype was seen once. The J gene is TRBJ2-1, the V gene TRBV4-2, with TRBD2 identical over 8 bases. The CDR3 sequence is 16 residues long. With V trimmed by 0 bases and J by 7 bases, 8 bases remained unmatched. The germline V gene has CDR1 LGHNA and CDR2 YNFKEQ. CDR3 bases: TGTGCCAGCAGCCAAGATATAGAGCGGGAGTTGAATGAGCAGTTCTTC. This sequence encodes CASSQDIERELNEQFF.

With regard to this clonotype: The junction and the germline gene differ at one end; a read error may be behind it. The V call is TRBV5-1, the J call TRBJ2-7, with D tentatively TRBD2 (6 bases). The CDR3 extends over 15 amino acids. CDR1 and CDR2 from the germline V gene are SGHRS and YFSETQ. The CDR3 coding sequence is TGCGCCAGCAGCTTACCCCGGGACTCTTCCTACGAACAGTACTTC. It translates to CASSLPRDSSYEQYF.

This clonotype was seen many times. The CDR3 DNA reads TGTGCCACCAGTAGCGTAGGGACTAGCGTCAATGAGCAGTTCTTC. Its translation is CATSSVGTSVNEQFF. The chain recombines TRBV24-1 with TRBJ2-1; TRBD2 matches at 10 bases. V dropped 6 bases and J dropped 6; count of bases not matched to a gene: 7. Looked up from germline, CDR1 is KGHDR and CDR2 is SFDVKD. CDR3 length: 15 residues.

There are a few counts of this clonotype. The rearrangement joins TRBV12-3 or TRBV12-4 to TRBJ1-1, with 7 nucleotides matching TRBD1. The CDR3 totals 17 residues. The ends lost 3 bases at V and 2 bases at J; junction bases unmatched: 12. This chain's CDR3 is CASSFSMGTAPNTEAFF. The CDR3 DNA reads as TGTGCCAGCAGTTTTTCTATGGGGACAGCACCTAACACTGAAGCTTTCTTT.

The V and J genes are TRBV20-1 and TRBJ2-1; D tentatively reads TRBD1 or TRBD2 (5 bases each). Per the germline V gene, CDR1 is DFQATT and CDR2 is SNEGSKA (reference sequence). V was cut by 7 bases and J by 6 bases, with 22 bases left in between. The CDR3 totals 15 residues. The DNA for the CDR3 is TGCAGTGTTCTCACGGGGCTAGACCCTCCCAATGAGCAGTTCTTC. It yields the protein CSVLTGLDPPNEQFF.